This note documents a single TCR beta chain sequence. No antigen is known for it. Base quality data are lacking; no much larger clone is found one base away. Per the publication, the time point label means: patch test 2, 6 weeks after DPC sensitization. The treatment or condition tag for this specimen amounts to: therapeutic diphenylcyclopropenone sensitization with weekly scalp DPC. At each patch-test visit, blood was drawn before the patch test was applied. Eligible patients were aged 18 to 70, diagnosed with alopecia, deemed suitable for DPC therapy, and excluded if pregnant. Total RNA was extracted from unfractionated whole blood that had been collected in Tempus Blood RNA tubes. The data were obtained in a study of human T cells and chemical hapten exposure (dated by TCRdb to the early 2020s). In terms of the full investigation: For sensitization, 2% DPC in acetone was applied to a roughly 2 cm by roughly 2 cm area of upper inner arm skin. Throughout the study period of about 22 weeks, patients also received therapeutic DPC doses to the scalp every week. Patch testing on the upper back used Finn chambers containing 0.01% DPC, with scoring done after 6 days according to International Contact Dermatitis Research Group standards. Most of the patients in the cohort were female, and the cohort covered alopecia areata with under or over 50% scalp involvement, alopecia totalis and alopecia universalis. The libraries were sequenced as a pool, and the TCR yield per sample differed mostly because of small variations in library volumes within the pool. This study followed changes in the peripheral blood TCR repertoire in vivo during primary and secondary sensitization of alopecia patients to the hapten diphenylcyclopropenone (DPC). Blood samples were taken from patients before sensitization (week 0) and at 2, 6 and about 24 weeks after DPC sensitization. Twenty-nine alopecia patients provided blood for TCR sequencing at one to four time points (pre-sensitization, 2, 6 and 24 weeks). Overall results and qualifications from the work: Patch test score correlated positively with the number of PT1 expanded TCRs, reaching significance at thresholds 8, 16 and 32 but not at 4. Because every patient had alopecia, a presumed autoimmune disease, the patients' immune response might differ from that of healthy individuals. After repeated subsampling, changes were observed in the strength of the expansion versus patch-test correlation and in the threshold at which the correlation became significant. Compared with pre-sensitization or healthy control sets, expanded TCRs formed significantly more large CDR3 similarity clusters, which is consistent with antigen-driven responses. DPC sensitization did not change the number of TCRs with a frequency above 1 in 1000, and there was no evidence of changes in global repertoire structure.

The V and J ends are trimmed by 5 bases and 9 bases, leaving 14 bases between them. From the cysteine up to the phenylalanine, the CDR3 has a length of 13 residues. Just CDR3 DNA is preserved here, 39 bases in frame from base 1. The library was made by RACE. This sample was sequenced with a NextSeq 500. Library preparation attached unique molecular identifiers to individual cDNA molecules for quantitative, reproducible TCR counting. Each blood RNA sample was used to sequence both TCR alpha and TCR beta chains. The authors processed their data as follows. Samples had a median of about 90,000 TCRs, with a range from 23,224 to 690,600. The Decombinator software suite was used to annotate V, J and CDR3 in the TCR reads. To make PS versus PT1 abundance plots, every sample was subsampled to the same number of TCRs (28,000). Expanded TCRs were defined as absent before sensitization and observed at least eight times at the 2-week time point. In-frame beta chains were kept once TCRdb had trimmed the public reads at Q25 with fastp and called clones with MiXCR. Here each entry gathers all rows of one CDR3 protein and keeps the most common genes and DNA. The V and J calls reflect TCRdb's pipeline rather than the authors' work. Here the sample has approximately 80,000 distinct CDR3 sequences; around 9.3% occur a single time. The top ten hold around 4.7% of the sample.

The chain is encoded by TRBV12-3 or TRBV12-4 joined to TRBJ1-5, with the D gene not confidently named. The receptor was derived from a woman in her forties or fifties with alopecia areata. Some clones in this sample may be carry-over from other donors' samples. The sample consisted of whole blood, taken in connection with sensitization to the hapten diphenylcyclopropenone (DPC). The CDR3 region has the sequence CASSDGRYGPQHF. The DNA sequence is as follows: TGTGCCAGCAGTGATGGTCGTTATGGGCCCCAGCATTTT.